One and the same sample provided the 10 T cell receptor beta chains below, sequenced in a study of cytomegalovirus exposure and HLA in healthy donors. Amplification used 60 Vbeta primers and 13 Jbeta primers. Only in-frame clones appear in the TCRdb table, and some are missing; sequencing was by immunoSEQ multiplex PCR. The table has about 150,000 clones, approximately 70% seen once; the top ten hold under 2.5%. The sample comprised PBMCs. Receptor source: a woman between 55 and 75 years old in good health and CMV-seropositive.

This chain uses TRBV6-5 with TRBJ1-2, with D uncertain. V lost 6 bases to trimming and J lost 4 bases, with 12 bases between them. This CDR3 is 13 amino acids long. Per the germline V gene, CDR1 is MNHEY and CDR2 is SVGAGI. CDR3 residues: CASRLRSSYGYTF. The CDR3 nucleotides are TGTGCCAGCAGACTTAGGAGTAGCTATGGCTACACCTTC.

Only a few counts were recorded for this clone. The chain employs TRBV5-1 and TRBJ2-5; possibly TRBD1 for D (7 bases). The CDR3 sequence is 14 residues long. Germline CDR1 SGHRS, CDR2 YFSETQ. Trimming took 4 bases from V and 5 from J, leaving 15 bases between them. The CDR3 loop reads CASSIGQAGETQYF. The CDR3 DNA is TGCGCCAGCAGCATAGGACAGGCGGGGGAGACCCAGTACTTC.

This sequence joins TRBV14 and TRBJ2-5, with 11 positions matching TRBD2. This CDR3 is built from 15 residues. The junction had 0 bases not matched to a gene; V was cut back by 1 base and J by 2 bases. Germline V lookup: CDR1 SGHDN, CDR2 FVKESK. DNA for the CDR3: TGTGCCAGCAGCCAAGGACTAGCGGGACAAGAGACCCAGTACTTC. Translated: CASSQGLAGQETQYF. Drawing the rest from reference TRBV14 and TRBJ2-5, the complete variable domain is EAGVTQFPSHSVIEKGQTVTLRCDPISGHDNLYWYRRVMGKEIKFLLHFVKESKQDESGMPNNRFLAERTGGTYSTLKVQPAELEDSGVYFCASSQGLAGQETQYFGPGTRLLVL.

This clone was observed a handful of times. J is TRBJ1-1 and V is TRBV18; 7 positions agree with TRBD1. Germline V gene lookup returns CDR1 KGHSH and CDR2 LQKENI. V was pared by 3 bases and J by 4 bases, with 5 bases of the junction left unmatched. There are 14 residues in the CDR3. The CDR3 is CASSPTDRTTEAFF. The CDR3 coding sequence is TGTGCCAGCTCACCTACGGACAGGACCACTGAAGCTTTCTTT.

V and J are TRBV5-4 and TRBJ2-7; D is perhaps TRBD2 (5 bases). This CDR3 spans 15 amino acids. Germline CDR1 SGHNT, CDR2 YYREEE (reference sequence). V lost 4 bases, J lost 1 base, and 15 bases lay in between. CDR3 amino acids: CASSPSEARSYEQYF. CDR3 nucleotide sequence: TGTGCCAGCAGCCCCTCGGAGGCCCGGTCCTACGAGCAGTACTTC.

The chain employs TRBV7-9 and TRBJ2-2, with D tentatively TRBD1 (7 bases). Trimming pared 4 bases from V and 8 bases from J, leaving 17 bases between. This CDR3 has 15 residues. CDR1 is SEHNR, CDR2 FQNEAQ, per germline (reference sequence). The CDR3 spells CASSYRGTVLGELFF. CDR3 sequence (DNA): TGTGCCAGCAGCTATCGCGGGACAGTCTTAGGGGAGCTGTTTTTT.

V is TRBV11-2 and J is TRBJ2-3; 13 positions agree with TRBD2. Trimming took 3 bases from V and 6 from J; bases not matched to a gene: 3. CDR3 size: 15 residues. The germline CDR1 and CDR2 sequences are SGHAT and FQNNGV. The CDR3 DNA reads TGTGCCAGCAGCTTGGGACTAGCGGGACGCGATACGCAGTATTTT. Translation: CASSLGLAGRDTQYF.

The chain has TRBV6-1 and TRBJ1-1, with D perhaps TRBD1 (5 bases). CDR1 and CDR2 from the germline V gene are MNHNS and SASEGT. The CDR3 consists of 12 residues. V was pared by 4 bases and J by 10 bases, with 13 bases between. The CDR3 coding sequence is TGTGCCAGCAGTGTGGTCCAGGGAATAGCTTTCTTT. Amino acids: CASSVVQGIAFF.

V usage is TRBV19 and J usage is TRBJ1-5; D gene ambiguous. The CDR3 spans 13 residues. Germline CDR1 LNHDA, CDR2 SQIVND (reference sequence). Trimming cost V 5 bases and J 4 bases, with 9 bases left between them. CDR3 sequence: CASSLGKNQPQHF. In DNA, the CDR3 is TGTGCCAGTAGTCTTGGCAAAAATCAGCCCCAGCATTTT.

The chain carries TRBV6-5 and TRBJ1-3; no clear D. This CDR3 has 13 amino acids. The V end was cut by 0 bases, the J end by 4 bases, with 4 bases between. CDR1 is MNHEY and CDR2 is SVGAGI in the germline V gene. CDR3 bases: TGTGCCAGCAGTTACTCGTCAGGAAACACCATATATTTT. Protein product: CASSYSSGNTIYF.